This T cell receptor (beta chain) derives from a study of T cells in Graves' hyperthyroidism and ophthalmopathy. Broader study findings: Among clonotypes expanded in thyroid above 0.001, most were also found in blood.

The CDR3 length is 14 residues. Germline CDR1 is SGHRS and CDR2 is YFSETQ. In regard to this clonotype: The antigen remains unidentified. Germline and junction disagree at one end, which may indicate a read error.

What was amplified from RNA transcripts were TCR beta CDR3 regions. During a first-round RT-PCR of the TCR CDR3, the HTBI primer set was used. In TCRdb, the multiplex PCR reads were re-called with MiXCR into one record per CDR3 protein. In the table there are more than 550,000 distinct CDR3 sequences, roughly 45% of which are singletons. The chain is built from TRBV5-1 and TRBJ1-1; no reliable D call. The TCR comes from an adult man with Graves' disease, either hyperthyroidism or ophthalmopathy (not recorded which). The sample was peripheral blood or thyroid tissue (not recorded which). CDR3 residues: CASSLGGLNTEALF. The CDR3 DNA reads TGCGCCAGCAGCTTGGGCGGATTGAACACTGAAGCTCTCTTT.